Listed here is a single T cell receptor beta chain. The antigen it recognizes is unknown. The input lacks base qualities; no much larger clone sits a single base away. At the junction V is shortened by 7 bases and J by 3 bases; bases outside the gene matches: 7. The CDR3 has 14 amino acids, counting the end cysteine and phenylalanine. The kept DNA is CDR3 alone, 42 bases in frame from the first base. The germline V gene yields SGHRS for CDR1 and YFSETQ for CDR2. These data are taken from a study of Tregs in tolerant kidney transplant recipients (dated by TCRdb to between 2018 and 2021). Concerning the study at large: Before combined kidney and bone marrow transplantation, this study identified donor-specific regulatory T cells using TCRbeta sequencing and then followed those same cells after transplant. Findings and caveats that apply to the study as a whole: For some patients, the PCR primers changed as time went on, which meant samples from those patients could not be compared with one another at the nucleotide level. The study was limited by small patient numbers, and the findings need validation in larger populations and under other immunosuppression protocols. Biological reproducibility was not directly assessed, although technical replication error appeared to be minimal. In tolerant patients, donor-specific Tregs expanded more than Tregs overall, which suggests antigen-driven rather than nonspecific expansion. Expanding Tregs with activated donor B cells appeared to identify the most biologically relevant and donor-specific TCRbeta repertoire.

Related donors were used in the transplants with nonmyeloablative bone marrow transplantation, and mixed chimerism was transient in the human trials. Unstimulated Tregs (CD4+CD25+CD127-), CD4+ non-Tregs (CD4+CD25-), CD4 and CD8 cells were FACS-sorted from thawed PBMCs. Patients were 4 combined kidney and bone marrow transplant recipients from the ITN036ST trial, and only these trial subjects had samples available. Healthy control blood was processed to PBMCs by Ficoll density gradient and cryopreserved, and patient PBMCs were collected before and after transplant. For TCRbeta CDR3 sequencing, genomic DNA from the sorted cells was extracted using the QIAGEN DNeasy Blood and Tissue Kit. High-throughput TCRbeta CDR3 sequencing, including PCR amplification with bias correction and internal controls, was performed commercially through immunoSEQ. In the source study's methods: Unique productive TCRbeta sequences were defined by CDR3 nucleotide sequence where primers matched, otherwise by CDR3 amino acid sequence with Vbeta and Jbeta genes. As a correction for sorting error, sequences shared between sorted populations at a frequency ratio of 2:1 or less were discarded, and the remaining shared sequences were assigned to the higher population. A sequence was defined as donor-reactive if the sequence was expanded at least 5-fold in CFSE-low cells compared with unstimulated cells and had a frequency of at least 0.01% in CFSE-low cells. Jensen-Shannon divergence, calculated on the top 100 TCRbeta sequences ranked by frequency, was used to quantify repertoire divergence. For any sample with multiple sequencing runs, sorting error was corrected in each run separately before the runs were pooled. Imported from immuneACCESS, the table was reduced by TCRdb to in-frame sequences with V and J called. These copies leave out some clones; in studies compared against another copy, an unresolved V gene accounts for under half, and the cause of the remainder is not known. V and J calls and clone size are given by that table; D and trimming were obtained from the DNA. The sample table contains roughly 80,000 clones; only one count was recorded for about 91% of them. The ten biggest clones cover 1.6% of the sample.

This receptor chain uses TRBV5-1 and TRBJ2-7, with 10 middle bases fitting TRBD2. The origin of this receptor is a human patient who received a combined kidney and bone marrow transplant. Some T cells may derive from the graft donor when a transplant has been performed. Here the sequenced sample was CD4+ T cells from blood (PBMCs), taken 24 months after the transplant. The nucleotides are TGCGCCAGCGGAGTTATAGCGGGGGGCTACGAGCAGTACTTC. This sequence encodes CASGVIAGGYEQYF.